This T cell receptor beta chain came from a study of cytotoxic CD8 clonotypes in ibrutinib-treated CLL. On the study more broadly: Partial responses totalled roughly 24 and complete responses 2; after median approximately 64 months, roughly 14 remained remitted and approximately 12 progressed.

The planned depth of sequencing spanned 1 in 200,000 to 1 in 1 million T cells. TCRdb keeps only in-frame clones here, not all; method: immunoSEQ multiplex PCR. Here the sample spans 150,000 to 200,000 clones, over 75% being singletons. Study-wide findings and caveats: The study found public clonotypes uncommon, contracting or stable on treatment. Clonality at baseline surpassed age-matched healthy donors and tracked circulating CD8+ T-cell counts.

In the case of this clone: Its cognate antigen is unknown.

Per germline, CDR1 MNHNS and CDR2 SASEGT. The CDR3 is 14 residues long. The germline V and J ends were trimmed by 5 bases and 3 bases, with 12 bases remaining between them. The rearrangement links TRBV6-1 to TRBJ2-3; the D is unclear. This material consisted of PBMCs, taken at disease progression, from a patient treated with ibrutinib. The sequence was collected from a human donor with chronic lymphocytic leukemia. DNA of the CDR3: TGTGCCAGCAGTTTTCGGAGTATGACAGATACGCAGTATTTT. It yields the protein CASSFRSMTDTQYF.